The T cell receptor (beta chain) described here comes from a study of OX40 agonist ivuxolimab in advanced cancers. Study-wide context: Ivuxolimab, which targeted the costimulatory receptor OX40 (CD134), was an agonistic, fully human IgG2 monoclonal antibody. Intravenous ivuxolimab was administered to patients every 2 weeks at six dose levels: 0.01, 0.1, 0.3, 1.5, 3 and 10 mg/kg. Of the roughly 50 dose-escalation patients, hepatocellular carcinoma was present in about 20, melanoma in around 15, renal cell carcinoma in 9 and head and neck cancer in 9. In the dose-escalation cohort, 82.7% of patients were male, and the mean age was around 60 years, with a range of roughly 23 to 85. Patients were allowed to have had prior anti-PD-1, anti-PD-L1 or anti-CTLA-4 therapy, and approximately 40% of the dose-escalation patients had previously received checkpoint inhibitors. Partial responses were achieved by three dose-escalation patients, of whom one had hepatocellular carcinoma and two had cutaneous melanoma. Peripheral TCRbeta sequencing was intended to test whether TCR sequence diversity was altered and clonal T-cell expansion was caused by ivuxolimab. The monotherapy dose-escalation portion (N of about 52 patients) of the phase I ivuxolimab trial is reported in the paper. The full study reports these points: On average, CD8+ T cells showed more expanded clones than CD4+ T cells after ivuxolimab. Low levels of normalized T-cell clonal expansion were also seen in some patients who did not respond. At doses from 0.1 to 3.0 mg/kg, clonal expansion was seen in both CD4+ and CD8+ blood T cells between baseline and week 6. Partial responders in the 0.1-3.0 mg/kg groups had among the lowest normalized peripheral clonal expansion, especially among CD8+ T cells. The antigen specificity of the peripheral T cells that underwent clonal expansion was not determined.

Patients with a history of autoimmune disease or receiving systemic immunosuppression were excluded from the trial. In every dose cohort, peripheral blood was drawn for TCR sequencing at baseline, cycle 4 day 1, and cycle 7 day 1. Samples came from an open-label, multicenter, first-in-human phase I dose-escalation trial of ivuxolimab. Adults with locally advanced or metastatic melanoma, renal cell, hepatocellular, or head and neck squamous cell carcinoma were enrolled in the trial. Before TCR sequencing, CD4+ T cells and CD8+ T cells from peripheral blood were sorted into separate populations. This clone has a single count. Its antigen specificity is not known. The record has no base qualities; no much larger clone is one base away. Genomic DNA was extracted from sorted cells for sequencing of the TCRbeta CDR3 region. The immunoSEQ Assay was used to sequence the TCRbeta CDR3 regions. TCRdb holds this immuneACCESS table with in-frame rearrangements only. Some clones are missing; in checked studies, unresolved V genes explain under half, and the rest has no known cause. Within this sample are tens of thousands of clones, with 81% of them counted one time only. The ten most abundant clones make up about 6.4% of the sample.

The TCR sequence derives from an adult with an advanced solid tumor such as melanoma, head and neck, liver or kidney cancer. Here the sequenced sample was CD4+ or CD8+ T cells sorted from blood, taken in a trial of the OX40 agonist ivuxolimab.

The CDR3 reads CASSVGGGRDYEQYF. The bases read TGTGCCAGCAGCGTTGGGGGAGGGAGGGATTACGAGCAGTACTTC. The rearranged chain carries TRBV9 and TRBJ2-7, and 7 junctional nucleotides match TRBD2. Trimming accounts for 2 bases at V and 4 bases at J, while the number of junction bases matched to no gene is 9. Based on the germline V gene, the CDR1 and CDR2 sequences are SGDLS and YYNGEE. The CDR3 covers 15 residues, taking in both the cysteine and the phenylalanine. Just the 45-base CDR3 DNA is kept, in frame starting at base 1. The CDR3 plus the reference TRBV9 and TRBJ2-7 genes for the other parts give the full variable domain: DSGVTQTPKHLITATGQRVTLRCSPRSGDLSVYWYQQSLDQGLQFLIQYYNGEERAKGNILERFSAQQFPDLHSELNLSSLELGDSALYFCASSVGGGRDYEQYFGPGTRLTVT.